This T cell receptor beta chain was retrieved from a study of blood T cell repertoires in COVID-19 (dated by TCRdb to about 2020). Looking at the study overall: Collaborator samples came from the United States, Italy and Spain and covered acute and convalescent phases of COVID-19. Where HLA class I and class II types were available, the types were taken from metadata supplied by the sample provider, not from assay-based typing. The repertoires were released in a freely available public database meant as a resource for research on the immune response to SARS-CoV-2. The samples were drawn from the first 160 participants of the ongoing ImmuneRACE study and from 1,200 or so subjects provided by 6 global collaborators. The prospective study material was composed of cDNA or gDNA derived from T cells, B-cell-depleted T cells, or PBMCs. The dataset comprised deeply sampled blood TCRbeta repertoires from subjects exposed to, actively infected with, or recovered from COVID-19. Nearly every sample came with metadata listing a de-identified subject ID, COVID-19 status, age in years and sex.

The collaborating institutions used their own protocols to collect whole blood in K2EDTA tubes. For TCRbeta analysis, collaborators shipped samples as frozen whole blood, isolated PBMCs, or DNA extracted from either of those sample types. Beyond this particular receptor, the publication reports: The quantity of clinical and demographic metadata differed by source and by participant and was supplied without curation.

The germline V gene yields KGHSH for CDR1 and LQKENI for CDR2. Compared with germline, V lacks 6 bases and J lacks 6 bases; bases without a gene match: 12. Including the terminal cysteine and phenylalanine, the CDR3 comprises 15 residues. CDR3 DNA is the only sequence kept; it has 45 bases, read in frame from the first base. TCRbeta CDR3 regions were amplified from genomic DNA by means of the immunoSEQ Assay, a bias-controlled multiplex PCR. Per the original workflow: Nucleated cell counts per sample were estimated from amplification of reference gene primers within the assay. To quantify the absolute abundance of each unique TCRbeta CDR3 rearrangement, sequence reads were collapsed and filtered. For each sample, productive Simpson clonality was calculated as the square root of Simpson's diversity index over productive rearrangements. TCRdb took this table from immuneACCESS and kept in-frame rearrangements with V and J called. Such tables lack part of the clones; where checked against another copy, unresolved V genes explain under half of the gap, and the rest is unexplained. That table furnishes V, J and clone size, whereas the DNA furnished D and trimming. This sample is represented by a few hundred thousand clones; around 83% of them were singletons. The ten largest clones take up roughly 1.1% of the sample.

Notes on this clone: Its antigen is unknown. Base-call qualities are not available, and no considerably larger clone is one nucleotide away.

The sequence joins TRBV18 to TRBJ2-7; 9 bases in the junction line up with TRBD2. The material sequenced was peripheral blood. This receptor was identified in a woman aged 50 to 65 with acute or convalescent COVID-19. CDR3 region: CASSLGTSSVGEQYF. Read as DNA, the sequence is TGTGCCAGCTCCCTTGGGACTAGCTCGGTCGGCGAGCAGTACTTC.